This T cell receptor (beta chain) was observed in a study of OX40 agonist ivuxolimab in advanced cancers. Germline CDR1 reads MNHEY; CDR2 reads SMNVEV (reference sequence). CDR3 length: 15 amino acids. V was pared by 0 bases and J by 8 bases, with 6 bases of the junction left unmatched. Sequenced by immunoSEQ multiplex PCR; TCRdb stores in-frame clones only, minus some. The profile shows 75,000 to 100,000 clones, 92% of them singletons. The sequence was collected from an adult with an advanced solid tumor such as melanoma, head and neck, liver or kidney cancer. This specimen consisted of CD4+ or CD8+ T cells sorted from blood, obtained in a trial of the OX40 agonist ivuxolimab. V usage is TRBV27 and J usage is TRBJ2-1, with 8 bases fitting TRBD2. As DNA, the CDR3 is TGTGCCAGCAGTTTATCGGCGGGGGGCAGCCATGAGCAGTTCTTC. Protein: CASSLSAGGSHEQFF.